The 14 T cell receptor beta chains below come from one sample, sequenced in a study of T cells in Graves' hyperthyroidism and ophthalmopathy. It was RNA transcripts that yielded the amplified TCR beta CDR3 regions. A set of HTBI primers served as the primers for a first-round RT-PCR of the TCR CDR3. TCRdb reanalysed the multiplex PCR reads using MiXCR and keeps one entry per CDR3 protein. In the table there are around 450,000 distinct CDR3 sequences, roughly 13% of which are singletons. Source material: blood. All receptors come from a woman aged 18-29 years with Graves' hyperthyroidism.

This clonotype was picked up many times. This chain connects TRBV6-1 to TRBJ1-1; D is possibly TRBD1 (5 bases). This CDR3 region has 13 residues. V dropped 7 bases and J dropped 4 bases, with 13 bases sitting between them. Germline V lookup: CDR1 MNHNS, CDR2 SASEGT. CDR3 residues: CASTRAGSTEAFF. The CDR3 DNA reads TGTGCCAGCACCAGGGCGGGCAGCACTGAAGCTTTCTTT.

This clonotype was seen at least ten times. This chain connects TRBV11-2 to TRBJ2-3; 8 bases are a match to TRBD2. This CDR3 has 17 residues. Germline V gives CDR1 SGHAT, CDR2 FQNNGV. The J segment lost 2 bases and the V segment lost 1 base, leaving 8 bases of the junction unmatched. The CDR3: CASSLVGLAGNTDTQYF. CDR3 DNA sequence: TGTGCCAGCAGCTTAGTCGGGTTAGCGGGAAACACAGATACGCAGTATTTT.

This clonotype appeared a few times. The rearrangement joins TRBV10-3 to TRBJ1-5; D gene ambiguous. This CDR3 is built from 14 residues. The V gene lost 5 bases and the J gene lost 0 bases, with 8 bases spanning the gap. Per the germline V gene, CDR1 is ENHRY and CDR2 is SYGVKD. The CDR3 DNA reads as TGTGCCATCAGTCAAGATTATAGCAATCAGCCCCAGCATTTT. It specifies CAISQDYSNQPQHF.

This clonotype has a count of ten or more. This chain links TRBV27 with TRBJ1-1, with TRBD1 identical over 8 bases. Germline CDR1 and CDR2: MNHEY and SMNVEV (reference sequence). The CDR3 extends over 16 amino acids. V was pared by 8 bases and J by 0 bases, with 11 bases of the junction left unmatched. The CDR3 sequence is CASRPDRANMNTEAFF. The CDR3 DNA is TGTGCCAGCCGACCGGACAGGGCTAATATGAACACTGAAGCTTTCTTT.

This clonotype appeared many times. The chain recombines TRBV6-1 with TRBJ1-2; possible D gene TRBD1, 6 bases. V was trimmed by 7 bases and J by 2 bases, leaving 8 bases between them. The CDR3 is made up of 12 amino acids. Germline values: CDR1 MNHNS, CDR2 SASEGT. CDR3 sequence: CASTTGNYGYTF. The DNA for the CDR3 is TGTGCCAGCACTACAGGGAACTATGGCTACACCTTC.

Points on this clonotype: The junction differs from germline at one of its ends, possibly a read error. The V gene is TRBV28, the J gene TRBJ1-1; tentatively, D is TRBD1 (5 bases). This CDR3 is built from 16 residues. Germline CDR1 MDHEN, CDR2 SYDVKM. CDR3 residues: CASSPSGQGMNTEASF. CDR3 DNA: TGTGCCAGCAGTCCCTCTGGGCAGGGAATGAACACTGAAGCTTCCTTT. Combining the CDR3 with reference TRBV28 and TRBJ1-1 gives the whole variable domain DVKVTQSSRYLVKRTGEKVFLECVQDMDHENMFWYRQDPGLGLRLIYFSYDVKMKEKGDIPEGYSVSREKKERFSLILESASTNQTSMYLCASSPSGQGMNTEASFGQGTRLTVV.

This rearrangement joins TRBV4-1 to TRBJ2-5, with no clear D. The V gene's germline CDR1 is MGHRA and CDR2 YSYEKL. V lost 0 bases to trimming and J lost 1 base, with 9 bases between them. This CDR3 region has 15 residues. The CDR3: CASSQEWRSQETQYF. The CDR3 DNA sequence: TGCGCCAGCAGCCAAGAGTGGCGCAGCCAAGAGACCCAGTACTTC.

This clonotype was counted only a few times. The V call is TRBV9, the J call TRBJ1-1, with D possibly being TRBD1 (5 bases). This CDR3 contains 15 residues. V gave up 4 bases and J gave up 1 base, with 14 bases separating them. Germline V gives CDR1 SGDLS, CDR2 YYNGEE. The CDR3 DNA reads TGTGCCAGCAGCCTGGGGGACGGCCGGAACACTGAAGCTTTCTTT. Protein product: CASSLGDGRNTEAFF. Full variable domain (outside the CDR3, taken from reference TRBV9 and TRBJ1-1): DSGVTQTPKHLITATGQRVTLRCSPRSGDLSVYWYQQSLDQGLQFLIQYYNGEERAKGNILERFSAQQFPDLHSELNLSSLELGDSALYFCASSLGDGRNTEAFFGQGTRLTVV.

This clonotype was counted ten times or more. This chain links TRBV10-3 with TRBJ2-3; a possible D gene is TRBD2 (5 bases). The germline gives CDR1 ENHRY, CDR2 SYGVKD. Trimming pared 4 bases from V and 1 base from J, leaving 9 bases between. This CDR3 is 14 amino acids long. CDR3 protein: CAISGEQGTDTQYF. In nucleotides, the CDR3 is TGTGCCATCAGTGGGGAGCAGGGCACAGATACGCAGTATTTT.

At least ten counts were recorded for this clonotype. The chain recombines TRBV30 with TRBJ1-2, with 8 bases fitting TRBD1. Germline-derived CDR1 and CDR2 are GTSNPN and SVGIG (reference sequence). There are 13 residues in the CDR3. V shed 5 bases, J shed 0 bases, and the junction held 2 bases outside the gene matches. The CDR3 DNA reads TGTGCCTGGGCGGGACAGGCTAACTATGGCTACACCTTC. Protein sequence: CAWAGQANYGYTF.

A few counts support this clonotype. The gene calls are TRBV18 and TRBJ1-6; 7 nucleotides align to TRBD1. Trimming at V came to 3 bases and at J to 7 bases, leaving 6 bases not matched to a gene. The germline V gene has CDR1 KGHSH and CDR2 LQKENI. CDR3 length equals 15 residues. The CDR3 is CASSPSGTANSPLHF. The CDR3 bases are TGTGCCAGCTCACCCTCCGGGACAGCGAATTCACCCCTCCACTTT.

The V call is TRBV18, the J call TRBJ2-3; 9 bases line up with TRBD2. The CDR3 length is 18 residues. Germline CDR1 reads KGHSH; CDR2 reads LQKENI. The J segment lost 0 bases and the V segment lost 2 bases, leaving 9 bases of the junction unmatched. The CDR3 DNA sequence: TGTGCCAGCTCACCATTCATGCCAACTAGCGGGAGCACAGATACGCAGTATTTT. This gives the protein CASSPFMPTSGSTDTQYF.

The V gene is TRBV19, the J gene TRBJ1-5; D possibly corresponds to TRBD1 (5 bases). CDR3 length: 14 residues. Germline V gene data show CDR1 as LNHDA and CDR2 as SQIVND (reference sequence). V lost 0 bases to trimming and J lost 7 bases, with 10 bases between them. The CDR3 is CASSIDRADQPQHF. CDR3 nucleotides: TGTGCCAGTAGTATAGACAGGGCTGACCAGCCCCAGCATTTT.

This clonotype occurred a few times. The V and J genes are TRBV30 and TRBJ2-7; the D is unclear. This CDR3 contains 12 residues. Germline values: CDR1 GTSNPN, CDR2 SVGIG (reference sequence). Trimming cost V 3 bases and J 3 bases, with 9 bases left between them. The CDR3 DNA reads TGTGCCTGGAGGGGTGACCTCTACGAGCAGTACTTC. Residues: CAWRGDLYEQYF. The full variable domain, its missing parts supplied by reference TRBV30 and TRBJ2-7, is SQTIHQWPATLVQPVGSPLSLECTVEGTSNPNLYWYRQAAGRGLQLLFYSVGIGQISSEVPQNLSASRPQDRQFILSSKKLLLSDSGFYLCAWRGDLYEQYFGPGTRLTVT.